The 26 T cell receptor beta chains in this list originate from one sample, sequenced in a study of vaccination effects on CD4 cells after COVID-19. No antigen is known for these receptors. Sequenced by immunoSEQ multiplex PCR; TCRdb stores in-frame clones only, minus some. The repertoire has approximately 54,000 clones, roughly 80% of them found once; the top ten carry around 2.4%. Viral peptide pools were used in the ViraFEST assay to expand antigen-specific CD4+ T cells, and sequencing came afterward. Isolating CD4+ T cells followed ten to eleven days of culture. The material was CD4+ T cells from PBMCs cultured with HCoV-229E spike peptides, obtained before COVID-19 vaccination. Receptor source: a human donor who received a COVID-19 vaccine.

The genes are TRBV9 and TRBJ2-3; the D is unclear. Germline V gene data show CDR1 as SGDLS and CDR2 as YYNGEE. CDR3 length equals 13 residues. V was shortened by 7 bases and J by 4 bases, with 13 bases between the two germline ends. The chain's CDR3 is CASQRAVADTQYF. In DNA form, the CDR3 reads TGTGCCAGCCAAAGGGCAGTAGCAGATACGCAGTATTTT.

This sequence joins TRBV7-2 and TRBJ2-3, with D hard to call. Between the trimmed V and J ends, which lost 3 bases and 2 bases, there was a span of 12 bases. The CDR3 totals 15 residues. Looked up from germline, CDR1 is SGHTA and CDR2 is FQGNSA. The CDR3 reads CASSFKAGPTDTQYF. The CDR3 DNA reads as TGTGCCAGCAGCTTCAAGGCTGGCCCCACAGATACGCAGTATTTT. Full variable domain (outside the CDR3, taken from reference TRBV7-2 and TRBJ2-3): GAGVSQSPSNKVTEKGKDVELRCDPISGHTALYWYRQSLGQGLEFLIYFQGNSAPDKSGLPSDRFSAERTGGSVSTLTIQRTQQEDSAVYLCASSFKAGPTDTQYFGPGTRLTVL.

This clone was observed a few times. The chain combines TRBV13 with TRBJ2-2, with a tentative D call TRBD1 (6 bases). The CDR3 covers 16 residues. Trimming shortened V by 5 bases and J by 0 bases, and 13 bases separated the two germline ends. CDR1 and CDR2 from the germline V gene are PRHDT and FYEKMQ (reference sequence). The CDR3 loop reads CASSKDRPSNTGELFF. For the CDR3, the DNA is TGTGCCAGCAGCAAAGACAGGCCTTCGAACACCGGGGAGCTGTTTTTT.

The V gene is TRBV28, the J gene TRBJ1-1, with TRBD1 matching over 9 bases. J was trimmed by 1 base and V by 5 bases; bases with no gene match: 11. The CDR3 covers 17 residues. CDR1 is MDHEN, CDR2 SYDVKM, per germline. CDR3 region: CASSTPGTGRANTEAFF. CDR3 sequence (DNA): TGTGCCAGCAGTACTCCCGGGACAGGGAGAGCGAACACTGAAGCTTTCTTT.

The rearrangement joins TRBV9 to TRBJ2-2, with 12 bases that match TRBD2. CDR1 and CDR2 (germline): SGDLS, YYNGEE. The CDR3 covers 18 residues. Trimming took 3 bases from V and 0 from J; bases not matched to a gene: 6. CDR3 nucleotide sequence: TGTGCCAGCAGCGCCCGACTAGCGGGGGACTCGAACACCGGGGAGCTGTTTTTT. It translates to CASSARLAGDSNTGELFF.

The chain couples TRBV11-2 to TRBJ2-2, with TRBD1 matching over 8 bases. Losses at the gene ends were 5 bases for V and 3 bases for J; bases not matched to a gene: 5. From germline, CDR1 is SGHAT and CDR2 FQNNGV. The CDR3 has 15 residues. The CDR3 DNA reads as TGTGCCAGCAGCCTCAGGGGGCGGGACACCGGGGAGCTGTTTTTT. It encodes CASSLRGRDTGELFF.

This CDR3 reads CASSLVSSGANVLTF. In DNA, the CDR3 is TGTGCCAGCAGTTTAGTCAGCTCTGGGGCCAACGTCCTGACTTTC. The chain links TRBV27 to TRBJ2-6, with no clear D. Germline V gene sequence: CDR1 MNHEY, CDR2 SMNVEV (reference sequence). The ends were cut back, 2 bases at V and 0 bases at J, with 5 bases in the middle. The CDR3 totals 15 residues.

The rearrangement links TRBV6-2 or TRBV6-3 to TRBJ2-7; TRBD1 might be the D (5 bases). Trimming removed 2 bases at V and 4 bases at J, with 15 bases between. CDR3 length: 15 residues. The V gene's germline CDR1 is MNHEY and CDR2 SVGEGT. CDR3 sequence reads: CASSYIGGQGYEQYV. The CDR3 region has the DNA TGTGCCAGCAGTTACATCGGTGGGCAGGGATACGAGCAGTACGTC.

This clone was found a few times. This rearrangement joins TRBV6-5 to TRBJ1-1; TRBD1 might be the D (5 bases). The V end was cut by 5 bases, the J end by 0 bases, with 7 bases between. The CDR3 runs to 13 residues. The germline gives CDR1 MNHEY, CDR2 SVGAGI. The chain's CDR3 is CASSQQVNTEAFF. CDR3 DNA sequence: TGTGCCAGCAGTCAACAGGTGAACACTGAAGCTTTCTTT.

This chain connects TRBV9 to TRBJ1-3; 9 nucleotides align to TRBD1. Trimming cost V 3 bases and J 5 bases; bases outside gene matches: 6. The CDR3 loop spans 15 amino acids. Germline V gene lookup returns CDR1 SGDLS and CDR2 YYNGEE. The CDR3 bases are TGTGCCAGCAGCGGCGGGGACAGGGATAGAAACACCATATATTTT. Protein: CASSGGDRDRNTIYF.

This chain uses TRBV15 with TRBJ2-6, with D possibly being TRBD2 (6 bases). V gave up 0 bases and J gave up 0 bases, with 15 bases separating them. This CDR3 has 19 residues. In germline, CDR1 is LNHNV, CDR2 YYDKDF (reference sequence). This CDR3 is CATSRDPEGSYSGANVLTF. CDR3 sequence (DNA): TGTGCCACCAGCAGAGATCCGGAGGGGTCATACTCTGGGGCCAACGTCCTGACTTTC.

The rearrangement links TRBV21-1 to TRBJ2-7; TRBD1 is the table's D call, not checked against the DNA. TRBV21-1 is termed a pseudogene. This CDR3 contains 17 residues. CDR3 nucleotide sequence: TGTGCCAGCAGCAAAGTCGAGGAGACAGGGGGCACCTACGAGCAGTACGTC. Protein: CASSKVEETGGTYEQYV.

The chain uses TRBV4-2 and TRBJ2-6, with D uncertain. Trimming pared 0 bases from V and 1 base from J, leaving 10 bases between. Germline CDR1 reads LGHNA; CDR2 reads YNFKEQ. This CDR3 is 17 amino acids long. The CDR3 reads CASSQDPISSGANVLTF. The CDR3 DNA follows: TGTGCCAGCAGCCAAGATCCCATCTCTTCTGGGGCCAACGTCCTGACTTTC.

The genes are TRBV5-1 and TRBJ1-1; D not resolved. Germline V CDR1 and CDR2: SGHRS, YFSETQ. The V end lost 3 bases, the J end lost 1 base, and 10 bases lay between the germline ends. This CDR3 contains 14 residues. CDR3 sequence: CASSYLSENTEAFF. Here the CDR3 DNA reads TGCGCCAGCAGCTATCTTTCAGAGAACACTGAAGCTTTCTTT.

This chain links TRBV30 with TRBJ1-2; possibly TRBD1 for D (5 bases). CDR3 length equals 17 residues. From germline, CDR1 is GTSNPN and CDR2 SVGIG (reference sequence). V dropped 0 bases and J dropped 2 bases, with 19 bases sitting between them. The CDR3 DNA follows: TGTGCCTGGAGTGTTTTAGGGGTGAAAGGATACAACTATGGCTACACCTTC. It is translated as CAWSVLGVKGYNYGYTF.

The V gene is TRBV7-8, the J gene TRBJ1-4, with D perhaps matching TRBD1 (6 bases). V was trimmed by 4 bases and J by 8 bases, leaving 20 bases between them. Germline CDR1 reads SGHVS; CDR2 reads FQNEAQ. The CDR3 is 16 amino acids. CDR3 in DNA: TGTGCCAGCAGCTCGGGGGCTGGGACTCAAAACGAAAAACTGTTTTTT. Translation: CASSSGAGTQNEKLFF. The full variable domain, with the rest looked up from reference TRBV7-8 and TRBJ1-4, is GAGVSQSPRYKVAKRGQDVALRCDPISGHVSLFWYQQALGQGPEFLTYFQNEAQLDKSGLPSDRFFAERPEGSVSTLKIQRTQQEDSAVYLCASSSGAGTQNEKLFFGSGTQLSVL.

The chain carries TRBV7-8 and TRBJ1-3, with a tentative D call TRBD1 (6 bases). Trimming cost V 2 bases and J 0 bases, with 14 bases left between them. There are 17 residues in the CDR3. Per germline, CDR1 SGHVS and CDR2 FQNEAQ. The CDR3 protein is CASSLIGTTSSGNTIYF. CDR3 bases: TGTGCCAGCAGCTTAATTGGGACAACAAGCTCTGGAAACACCATATATTTT.

The chain has TRBV3-1 (or the pseudogene TRBV3-2) and TRBJ2-7; 7 bases match TRBD1. This CDR3 region has 14 residues. V lost 6 bases to trimming and J lost 1 base; unmatched junction nucleotides: 6. Germline CDR1 LGHDT, CDR2 YNNKEL (reference sequence). Written as DNA, the CDR3 is TGTGCCAGCAGTTTCGGGACAGTATCCTACGAGCAGTACGTC. It codes for CASSFGTVSYEQYV.

The gene calls are TRBV19 and TRBJ1-4, with a possible D match to TRBD1 (5 bases). The CDR3 covers 14 residues. CDR1 and CDR2 (germline): LNHDA, SQIVND (reference sequence). V lost 4 bases to trimming and J lost 7 bases, with 13 bases between them. The CDR3 DNA is TGTGCCAGTAGTACTGCAGGGAGGAGTGAAAAACTGTTTTTT. It specifies CASSTAGRSEKLFF.

V usage is TRBV6-5 and J usage is TRBJ1-2; TRBD1 agrees at 9 bases. The CDR3 is 15 amino acids. The V gene end was trimmed by 6 bases and the J gene end by 3 bases; junction bases not matched to a gene: 8. Germline lookup yields CDR1 MNHEY and CDR2 SVGAGI. CDR3 sequence: CASRQPGQGHYGYTF. CDR3 in DNA: TGTGCCAGCAGGCAGCCGGGACAGGGCCACTATGGCTACACCTTC.

This sequence joins TRBV6-5 and TRBJ1-5, with D possibly TRBD1 on 5 matching bases. The CDR3 length is 14 residues. V lost 5 bases and J lost 6, with 14 bases in between. Germline loops: CDR1 MNHEY, CDR2 SVGAGI. The CDR3 reads CASSRDPSGQPQHF. As DNA, the CDR3 is TGTGCCAGCAGTCGGGACCCCTCGGGTCAGCCCCAGCATTTT.

This sequence joins TRBV7-3 and TRBJ2-1; D remains ambiguous. Germline lookup yields CDR1 SGHTA and CDR2 FQGTGA. The V gene lost 6 bases and the J gene lost 10 bases, with 10 bases spanning the gap. CDR3 length equals 11 residues. The CDR3 DNA sequence: TGTGCCAGCAGTTTACAAACCGAGCAGTTCTTC. Encoded protein: CASSLQTEQFF.

The V call is TRBV2, the J call TRBJ2-5, with D hard to call. Germline-derived CDR1 and CDR2 are SNHLY and FYNNEI. The V and J ends lost 2 bases and 0 bases respectively, with 7 bases between them. The CDR3 loop spans 14 amino acids. In nucleotides, the CDR3 is TGTGCCAGCAGTGAAAATGGGCACCAAGAGACCCAGTACTTC. The encoded protein is CASSENGHQETQYF.

The chain uses TRBV6-5 and TRBJ2-7, with D tentatively TRBD2 (7 bases). Germline-derived CDR1 and CDR2 are MNHEY and SVGAGI. V dropped 0 bases and J dropped 5 bases, with 14 bases sitting between them. The CDR3 consists of 15 residues. The chain's CDR3 is CASSYSGGRLHEQYV. Here the CDR3 DNA reads TGTGCCAGCAGTTACTCCGGGGGGCGCCTCCACGAGCAGTACGTC.

The chain combines TRBV6-5 with TRBJ2-5; 8 bases are a match to TRBD2. Trimming took 7 bases from V and 2 from J; bases not matched to a gene: 9. This CDR3 is built from 15 residues. Germline V CDR1 and CDR2: MNHEY, SVGAGI. In DNA, the CDR3 is TGTGCCAGCAACCCCCGGCGGGGGGTACAAGAGACCCAGTACTTC. Translation gives CASNPRRGVQETQYF.

With regard to this clone: The limits of the CDR3 on the DNA are not certain, so only TCRdb's listed CDR3 is given. J is TRBJ2-5 and V is TRBV11-2; the table's D call, TRBD2, has no DNA check behind it. Counting both end residues, the CDR3 totals 16 amino acids. Germline lookup yields CDR1 SGHAT and CDR2 FQNNGV. The CDR3 sequence is CASSTSTSGGFETQYF.